This TCR beta chain was observed in a study of cytomegalovirus exposure and HLA in healthy donors. Study observations and caveats: Most TCR beta V segments were productive about 90% or about 30% of the time in an earlier analysis.

The germline V gene has CDR1 SGHRS and CDR2 YFSETQ. The CDR3 is 16 residues long. With 0 bases removed from V and 9 bases from J, the gap between germline ends came to 16 bases. A note on this clone: What it recognizes is unknown.

Donors sampled were nominally healthy, though unrecorded immune exposures were likely. The study ran its PCR with 60 Vbeta and 13 Jbeta primers. Libraries were prepared by immunoSEQ multiplex PCR; TCRdb keeps only in-frame clonotypes and omits some of them. The profile covers over 150,000 clones, with roughly three quarters appearing a single time and approximately 3.4% taken by the ten largest. The receptor was derived from a woman aged 45 to 65 in good health and CMV-seropositive. Sequenced input: PBMCs. The V and J genes are TRBV5-1 and TRBJ1-6; D gene unclear. This CDR3 reads CASSLAGAPHGSPLHF. DNA of the CDR3: TGCGCCAGCAGCTTGGCCGGAGCCCCTCACGGTTCACCCCTCCACTTT.